This T cell receptor (beta chain) was captured by sequencing in a study of shared clonotypes between healthy human individuals. General study findings and limits: Depth was large, yet rarefaction showed that sorted-subset sequencing was incomplete. Roughly 4.6% of naive CD4 clonotypes were common to a few donors.

Concerning this clone: The antigen remains unidentified.

Data came from immunoSEQ multiplex PCR; TCRdb stores just in-frame clones and leaves some out. This sample yields fewer than 1 million clones, of which 95% to 97% are seen a single time; about 0.22% belongs to the top ten. Naive CD8 cells were CD45RO-negative, positively selected for CCR7, excluding terminally differentiated effector memory CD45RA+ cells. From germline, CDR1 is MGHRA and CDR2 YSYEKL. The V end was cut by 5 bases, the J end by 3 bases, with 14 bases between. This CDR3 comprises 15 residues. The V call is TRBV4-1, the J call TRBJ1-5, with D possibly TRBD1 on 5 matching bases. The sequencing sample was made of naive CD8+ T cells sorted from blood. The source is a man aged 25-40 years in good health. The CDR3 sequence: CASSYRQLDNQPQHF. The CDR3 DNA reads TGCGCCAGCAGCTACCGACAGCTTGACAATCAGCCCCAGCATTTT.